This TCR beta chain originates from a study of cytomegalovirus exposure and HLA in healthy donors. Study observations and caveats: TCR beta chains numbering some 150 were designated cytomegalovirus-associated. Beyond CMV serostatus, there was no information to go on about immune exposure. Later on, a genetic analysis was performed. It linked a missense variant in DCLRE1C with V- and J-gene trimming of TCR beta.

This clone occurred once. Antigen unknown. One end of the junction fails to match germline, which may point to a read error. The CDR3 contains 14 residues. Germline CDR1 and CDR2: SGHRS and YFSETQ. Researchers ran the PCR with 60 Vbeta and 13 Jbeta primers. TCRdb keeps only in-frame clones here, not all; method: immunoSEQ multiplex PCR. This table has roughly 150,000 clones, over 50% appearing once. V and J are TRBV5-1 and TRBJ1-5, with 7 bases matching TRBD1. The sequence came from a human donor in good health. The sample taken for sequencing was PBMCs. The CDR3 DNA is TGCGCCAGCAGCTCGGGGACAGCCAATCAGCCCCAGAATTTT. The encoded protein is CASSSGTANQPQNF.